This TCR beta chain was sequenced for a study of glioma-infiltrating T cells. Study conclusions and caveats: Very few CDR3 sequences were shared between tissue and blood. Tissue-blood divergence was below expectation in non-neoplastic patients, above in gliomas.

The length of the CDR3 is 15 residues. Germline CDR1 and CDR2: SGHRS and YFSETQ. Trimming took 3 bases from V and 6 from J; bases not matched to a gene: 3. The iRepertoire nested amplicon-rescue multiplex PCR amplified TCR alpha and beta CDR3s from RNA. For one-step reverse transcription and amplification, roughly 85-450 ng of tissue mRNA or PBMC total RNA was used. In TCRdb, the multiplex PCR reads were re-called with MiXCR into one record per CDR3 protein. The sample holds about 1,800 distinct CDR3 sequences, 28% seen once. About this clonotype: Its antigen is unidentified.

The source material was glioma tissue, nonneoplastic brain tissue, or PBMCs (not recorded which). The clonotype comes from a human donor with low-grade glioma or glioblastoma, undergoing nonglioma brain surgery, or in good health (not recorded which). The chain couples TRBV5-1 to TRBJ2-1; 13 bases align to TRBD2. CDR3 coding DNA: TGCGCCAGCAGCTGGACTAGCGGGAGTGGCAATGAGCAGTTCTTC. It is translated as CASSWTSGSGNEQFF.